These T cell receptor beta chains were read from a single sample in a study of regulatory T cells in long-lasting Graves disease. TCRdb reprocessed the multiplex PCR reads via MiXCR and lists one record per CDR3 protein. Of 250,000 to 400,000 distinct CDR3 sequences in the sample, more than 15% are singletons; the top ten hold more than 30%. Specimen: peripheral blood mononuclear cells (PBMCs), collected at new diagnosis, from a patient treated with antithyroid drugs. The receptors originated from a female donor with Graves disease. CDR3s include the opening cysteine and the closing phenylalanine or tryptophan. The D gene is left open where the match is weak. Expanded clones are given a class, and other clones once, few, many or no size at all.

d_call clone_size j_call v_call cdr3_nt cdr3_aa
- once TRBJ2-5 TRBV2 TGTGCCAGCAGGAACTGGGGGCAGGGTATCGAGACCCAGTACTTC CASRNWGQGIETQYF
- many TRBJ1-2 TRBV9 TGTGCCAGCAGGGACGGGGATTTAGCCTATGGCTACACCTTC CASRDGDLAYGYTF
- few TRBJ2-1 TRBV5-4 TGTGCCAGCAGCCCCGGGACTCTCAGGGGCAATGAGCAGTTCTTC CASSPGTLRGNEQFF
TRBD1 few TRBJ1-2 TRBV7-9 TGTGCCAGCAGCTTACCGGGACAGGGGATCGGCTACACCTTC CASSLPGQGIGYTF
- - TRBJ2-7 TRBV20-1 TGCAGTGCTAGGACTGAGTCCTACGAGCAGTACTTC CSARTESYEQYF
- many TRBJ1-2 TRBV9 TGTGCCAGCAGCCCACCGGGGGTTCGCTATGGCTACACCTTC CASSPPGVRYGYTF
- many TRBJ1-2 TRBV6-1 TGTGCCAGCAGTGAAGCGGGCAGGGGACTTCGAGACTATGGCTACACCTTC CASSEAGRGLRDYGYTF
- many TRBJ1-2 TRBV12-3/TRBV12-4 TGTGCCAGCAACCCCGGGAGGCTCTATGGCTACACCTTC CASNPGRLYGYTF
- many TRBJ1-6 TRBV28 TGTGCCAGCAGGGGGGGCGGGTATAATTCACCCCTCCACTTT CASRGGGYNSPLHF
TRBD1 many TRBJ1-1 TRBV9 TGTGCCAGCAGCGCCCGGGACAGGGGGCTCGCTGAAGCTTTCTTT CASSARDRGLAEAFF